This record covers a single TCR beta chain. This clone's antigen is unknown. Within one base of it there is no much larger clone, and no base qualities were kept. The immunoSEQ Assay, a bias-controlled multiplex PCR, was used to amplify TCRbeta CDR3 regions from genomic DNA. The paper's data handling went like this. The number of nucleated cells in each sample was estimated by amplification of reference gene primers within the assay. Sequence reads were collapsed and filtered to measure the absolute abundance of every unique TCRbeta CDR3 rearrangement. For each sample, productive Simpson clonality was calculated as the square root of Simpson's diversity index over productive rearrangements. The table was pulled from immuneACCESS by TCRdb, which kept in-frame rearrangements only. Such tables lose some clones; where checked, under half of the loss comes from unresolved V genes, and the rest has no known cause. V and J calls and clone size come straight from that table; D and trimming were deduced from the DNA. The sample table lists fewer than 4,000 clones, around three quarters of them with a count of one. Clones ranked in the top ten supply roughly 42% of the sample.

Each collaborating institution followed its own protocols to collect whole blood in K2EDTA tubes. For TCRbeta analysis, collaborators shipped samples in one of three forms: frozen whole blood, isolated PBMCs, or DNA extracted from either of those sample types. The sample is drawn from a study of blood T cell repertoires in COVID-19 (dated by TCRdb to 2019 to 2021). With respect to the entire study: The collaborator samples originated in the United States, Italy and Spain and spanned the acute and convalescent phases of COVID-19. The prospective study material was composed of cDNA or gDNA derived from T cells, B-cell-depleted T cells, or PBMCs. HLA class I and class II types, where available, came from metadata supplied by the sample provider rather than from assay-based typing. The samples were drawn from two sources: the first 160 participants of the ongoing ImmuneRACE study, and over 950 subjects contributed by 6 global collaborators. Deeply sampled blood TCRbeta repertoires from subjects exposed to, actively infected with, or recovered from COVID-19 were included in the dataset. Sample metadata almost always included a de-identified subject ID, COVID-19 status, age in years and sex. The repertoires were released in a freely available public database intended as a resource for research on the immune response to SARS-CoV-2. Study-wide findings and limitations: The amount of clinical and demographic metadata varied by source and participant and was provided uncurated.

The CDR3 spans 14 residues, from the cysteine through the phenylalanine. Only the CDR3 region is kept as DNA, spanning 42 bases read in frame from base 1. From a lookup of the germline V gene, CDR1 and CDR2 are SGDLS and YYNGEE. V is shortened by 4 bases, J by 7 bases, and the region joining them spans 14 bases. The sequencing input was peripheral blood. This clonotype was obtained from a human donor in a cohort sampled during active COVID-19. Recombination connected TRBV9 to TRBJ2-2; a tentative D match to TRBD1 spans 6 bases. The CDR3 region: CASSLGTSLGELFF. The DNA is TGTGCCAGCAGCCTGGGGACATCCCTCGGGGAGCTGTTTTTT.